The following is a T cell receptor (beta chain) sequence with its context. Trimming pared 2 bases from V and 2 bases from J, leaving 12 bases between. CDR3 length: 15 amino acids. The germline V gene has CDR1 SGHTA and CDR2 FQGNSA. These data originate in a study of Ad26.COV2.S vaccination and SARS-CoV-2 variants. Overall study context: Donor was in the COV1001 Ad26.COV2.S trial arm.

Indicated treatment: 19 received Ad26.COV2.S at low or high dose, single or two shots; 5 received placebo; per-sample allocation not given. All samples were drawn on day 63, counting from the first vaccine or placebo injection. Recruitment in Boston yielded a donor of adult age, 18-55 years. The study used a vaccine consisting of an Ad26 vector that expressed Wuhan-strain SARS-CoV-2 spike. Sequencing was performed with immunoSEQ multiplex PCR; in TCRdb, only in-frame clones are kept and a portion is missing. This sample has more than 300,000 clones, with around nine tenths found just once. The input for sequencing was peripheral blood, taken in a trial of Ad26.COV2.S vaccine versus placebo. V is TRBV7-2 and J is TRBJ1-1; D may be TRBD1 (5 bases). The TCR sequence derives from a person between 18 and 65 years old who received the Ad26.COV2.S COVID-19 vaccine or a placebo. DNA of the CDR3: TGTGCCAGCAGCTTAAATGCGGGGGTAAACACTGAAGCTTTCTTT. It codes for CASSLNAGVNTEAFF.